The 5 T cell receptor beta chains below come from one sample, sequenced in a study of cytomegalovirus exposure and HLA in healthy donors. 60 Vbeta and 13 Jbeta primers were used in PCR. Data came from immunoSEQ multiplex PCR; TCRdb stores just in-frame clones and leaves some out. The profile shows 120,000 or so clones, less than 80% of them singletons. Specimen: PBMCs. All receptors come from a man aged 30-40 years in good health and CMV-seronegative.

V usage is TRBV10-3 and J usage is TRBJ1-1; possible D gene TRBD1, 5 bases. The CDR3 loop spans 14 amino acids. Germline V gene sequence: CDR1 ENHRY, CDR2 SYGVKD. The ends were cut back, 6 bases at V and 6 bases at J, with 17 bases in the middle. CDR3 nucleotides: TGTGCCATCAGGCCGGCTACCCCGGGGGCTGAAGCTTTCTTT. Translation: CAIRPATPGAEAFF.

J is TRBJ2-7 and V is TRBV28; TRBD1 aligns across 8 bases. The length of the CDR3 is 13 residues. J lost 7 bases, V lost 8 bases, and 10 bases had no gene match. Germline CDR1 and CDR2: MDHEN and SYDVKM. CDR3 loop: CASRLTGVREQYF. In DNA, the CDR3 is TGTGCCAGCCGACTGACAGGGGTGCGAGAGCAGTACTTC.

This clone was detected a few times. CDR3: CASSFVIGQDRSPSYEQYF. The CDR3, as DNA: TGTGCCAGCAGTTTTGTGATTGGTCAGGACAGGTCACCTTCCTACGAGCAGTACTTC. The chain recombines TRBV6-8 with TRBJ2-7, with 7 bases matching TRBD1. The CDR3 has 19 residues. Germline V lookup: CDR1 MNHGY, CDR2 SAAAGT. The ends lost 4 bases at V and 1 base at J; junction bases unmatched: 19.

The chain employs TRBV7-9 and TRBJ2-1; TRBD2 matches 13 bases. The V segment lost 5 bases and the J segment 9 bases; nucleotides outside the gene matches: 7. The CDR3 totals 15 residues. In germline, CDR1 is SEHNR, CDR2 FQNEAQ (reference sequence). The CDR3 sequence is CASSPTSGGWGEQFF. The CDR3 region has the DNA TGTGCCAGCAGCCCGACTAGCGGGGGGTGGGGTGAGCAGTTCTTC. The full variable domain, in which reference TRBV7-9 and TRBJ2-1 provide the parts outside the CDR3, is DTGVSQNPRHKITKRGQNVTFRCDPISEHNRLYWYRQTLGQGPEFLTYFQNEAQLEKSRLLSDRFSAERPKGSFSTLEIQRTEQGDSAMYLCASSPTSGGWGEQFFGPGTRLTVL.

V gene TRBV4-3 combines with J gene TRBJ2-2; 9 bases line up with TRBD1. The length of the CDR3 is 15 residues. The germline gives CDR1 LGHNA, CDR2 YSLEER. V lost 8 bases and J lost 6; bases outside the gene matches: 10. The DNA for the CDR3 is TGCGCCAGCGCTGCACAGGGGGCGCAGGCCGGGGAGCTGTTTTTT. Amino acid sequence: CASAAQGAQAGELFF.